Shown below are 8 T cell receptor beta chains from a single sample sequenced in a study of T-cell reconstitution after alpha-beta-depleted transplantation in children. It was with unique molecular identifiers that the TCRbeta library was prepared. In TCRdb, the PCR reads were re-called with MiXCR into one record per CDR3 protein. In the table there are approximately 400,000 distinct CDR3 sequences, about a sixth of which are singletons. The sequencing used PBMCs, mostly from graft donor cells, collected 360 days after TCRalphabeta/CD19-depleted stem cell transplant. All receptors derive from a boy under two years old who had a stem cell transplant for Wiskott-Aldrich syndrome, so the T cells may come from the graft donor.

CDR3 loop: CASSETSQGADTQYF. As DNA, the CDR3 is TGTGCCAGCAGTGAAACTAGTCAAGGGGCAGATACGCAGTATTTT. The chain combines TRBV6-4 with TRBJ2-3; D tentatively fits TRBD1 or TRBD2 (5 bases each). The V and J ends lost 3 bases and 4 bases respectively, with 14 bases between them. The CDR3 is 15 residues long. Germline V gene data show CDR1 as MRHNA and CDR2 as SNTAGT.

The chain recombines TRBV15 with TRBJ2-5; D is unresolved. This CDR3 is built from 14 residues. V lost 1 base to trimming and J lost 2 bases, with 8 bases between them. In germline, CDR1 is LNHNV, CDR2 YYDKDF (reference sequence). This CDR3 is CATSRGTYQETQYF. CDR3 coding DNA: TGTGCCACCAGCAGAGGGACCTATCAAGAGACCCAGTACTTC.

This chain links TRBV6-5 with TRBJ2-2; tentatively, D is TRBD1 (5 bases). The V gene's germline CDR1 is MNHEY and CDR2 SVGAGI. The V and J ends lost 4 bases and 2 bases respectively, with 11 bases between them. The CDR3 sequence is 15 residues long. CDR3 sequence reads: CASSLAGINTGELFF. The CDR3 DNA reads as TGTGCCAGCAGTTTGGCAGGGATTAACACCGGGGAGCTGTTTTTT.

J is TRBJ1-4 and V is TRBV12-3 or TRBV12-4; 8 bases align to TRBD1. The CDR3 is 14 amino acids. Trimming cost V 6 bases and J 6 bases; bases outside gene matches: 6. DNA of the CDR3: TGTGCCAGCAGCTGGACAGGGAATGATGAAAAACTGTTTTTT. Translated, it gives CASSWTGNDEKLFF.

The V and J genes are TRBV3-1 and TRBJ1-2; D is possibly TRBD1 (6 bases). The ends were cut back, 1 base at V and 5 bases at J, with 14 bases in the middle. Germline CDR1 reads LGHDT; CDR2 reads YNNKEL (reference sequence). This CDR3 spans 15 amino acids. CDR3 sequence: CASSQAPDRVYGYTF. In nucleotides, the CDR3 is TGTGCCAGCAGCCAAGCCCCGGACAGAGTATATGGCTACACCTTC.

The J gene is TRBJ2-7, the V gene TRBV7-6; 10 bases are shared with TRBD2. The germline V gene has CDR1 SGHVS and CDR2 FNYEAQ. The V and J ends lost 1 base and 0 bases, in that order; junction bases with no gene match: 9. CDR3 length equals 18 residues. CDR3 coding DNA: TGTGCCAGCAGCTTAGAGAGGACTAGCGGACTAGCCTCCTACGAGCAGTACTTC. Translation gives CASSLERTSGLASYEQYF.

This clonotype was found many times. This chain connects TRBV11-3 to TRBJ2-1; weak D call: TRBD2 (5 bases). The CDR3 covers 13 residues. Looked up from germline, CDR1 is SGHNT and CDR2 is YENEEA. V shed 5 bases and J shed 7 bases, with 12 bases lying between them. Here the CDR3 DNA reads TGTGCCAGCAGCCCGAGGACTGGTAATGAGCAGTTCTTC. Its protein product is CASSPRTGNEQFF.

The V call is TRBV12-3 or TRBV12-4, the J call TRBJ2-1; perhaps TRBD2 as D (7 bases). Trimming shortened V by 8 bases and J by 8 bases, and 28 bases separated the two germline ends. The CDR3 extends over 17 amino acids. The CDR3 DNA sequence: TGTGCCAGCCTTAGTCCCGGGGGGCCCACCTCGTCACATGAGCAGTTCTTC. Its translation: CASLSPGGPTSSHEQFF.